This T cell receptor beta chain was sequenced for a study of radiation and T cells in renal cell carcinoma. Study at large: Nephrectomy followed 15 Gy stereotactic body radiation by 4 weeks.

V was shortened by 0 bases and J by 2 bases, with 11 bases between the two germline ends. The CDR3 covers 15 residues. CDR1 and CDR2 from the germline V gene are LGHNA and YNFKEQ. Time point given: blood 2 weeks post-SBRT. Treatment specified: 15 Gy SBRT to primary tumor, nephrectomy 4 weeks later. TCRdb keeps only in-frame clones here, not all; method: immunoSEQ multiplex PCR. The sample lists roughly 130,000 clones; approximately 90% were seen once. The sequencing used blood, collected from a patient whose treatment included radiotherapy and nephrectomy. The clonotype originates from a woman in her 70s with renal cell carcinoma. The chain links TRBV4-2 to TRBJ2-7; D is ambiguous. The CDR3 loop is CASSQEGIKAYEQYF. The DNA of the CDR3 is TGTGCCAGCAGCCAAGAGGGGATAAAGGCCTACGAGCAGTACTTC.